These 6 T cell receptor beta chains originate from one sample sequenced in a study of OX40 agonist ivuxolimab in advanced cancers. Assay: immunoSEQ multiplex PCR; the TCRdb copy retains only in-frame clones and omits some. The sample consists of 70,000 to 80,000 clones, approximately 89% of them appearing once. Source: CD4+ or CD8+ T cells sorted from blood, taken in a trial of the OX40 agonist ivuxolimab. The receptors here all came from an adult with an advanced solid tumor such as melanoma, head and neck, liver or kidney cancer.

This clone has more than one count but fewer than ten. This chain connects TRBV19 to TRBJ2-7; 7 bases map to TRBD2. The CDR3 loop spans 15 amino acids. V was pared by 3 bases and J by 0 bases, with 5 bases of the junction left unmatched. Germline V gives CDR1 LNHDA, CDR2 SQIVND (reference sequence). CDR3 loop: CASSIHGTTSYEQYF. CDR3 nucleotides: TGTGCCAGTAGTATCCACGGGACTACCTCCTACGAGCAGTACTTC.

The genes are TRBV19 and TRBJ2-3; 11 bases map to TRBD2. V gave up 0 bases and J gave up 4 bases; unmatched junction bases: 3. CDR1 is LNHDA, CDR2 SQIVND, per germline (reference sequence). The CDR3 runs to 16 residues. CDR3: CASSIDASGGSDTQYF. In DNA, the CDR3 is TGTGCCAGTAGTATAGATGCTAGCGGGGGGTCAGATACGCAGTATTTT.

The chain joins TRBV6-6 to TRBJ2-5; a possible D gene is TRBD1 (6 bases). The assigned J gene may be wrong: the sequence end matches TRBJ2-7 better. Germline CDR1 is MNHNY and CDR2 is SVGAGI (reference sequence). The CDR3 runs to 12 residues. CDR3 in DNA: TGTGCCAGCAGTACAGGGATATACGAGCAGTACTTC. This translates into CASSTGIYEQYF.

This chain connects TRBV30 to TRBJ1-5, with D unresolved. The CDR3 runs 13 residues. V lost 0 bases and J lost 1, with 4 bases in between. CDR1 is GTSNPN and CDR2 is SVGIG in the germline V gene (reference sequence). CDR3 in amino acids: CAWSVGSNQPQHF. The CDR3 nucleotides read TGTGCCTGGAGTGTCGGGAGCAATCAGCCCCAGCATTTT. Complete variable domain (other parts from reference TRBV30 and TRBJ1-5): SQTIHQWPATLVQPVGSPLSLECTVEGTSNPNLYWYRQAAGRGLQLLFYSVGIGQISSEVPQNLSASRPQDRQFILSSKKLLLSDSGFYLCAWSVGSNQPQHFGDGTRLSIL.

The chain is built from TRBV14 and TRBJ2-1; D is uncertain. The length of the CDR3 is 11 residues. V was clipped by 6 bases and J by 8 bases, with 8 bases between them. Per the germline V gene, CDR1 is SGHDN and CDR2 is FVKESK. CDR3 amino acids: CASSNLDEQFF. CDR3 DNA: TGTGCCAGCAGTAATCTGGATGAGCAGTTCTTC.

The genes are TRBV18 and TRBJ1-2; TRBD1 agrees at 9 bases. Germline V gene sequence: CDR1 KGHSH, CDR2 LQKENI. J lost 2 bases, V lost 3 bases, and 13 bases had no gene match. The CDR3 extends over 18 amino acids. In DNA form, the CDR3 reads TGTGCCAGCTCACCGACCGTCCCTACAGGGGGCTTGAACTATGGCTACACCTTC. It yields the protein CASSPTVPTGGLNYGYTF. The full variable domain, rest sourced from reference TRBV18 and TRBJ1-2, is NAGVMQNPRHLVRRRGQEARLRCSPMKGHSHVYWYRQLPEEGLKFMVYLQKENIIDESGMPKERFSAEFPKEGPSILRIQQVVRGDSAAYFCASSPTVPTGGLNYGYTFGSGTRLTVV.